Listed below are T cell receptor beta chains from one sample, sequenced in a study of OX40 agonist ivuxolimab in advanced cancers. The data were produced by immunoSEQ multiplex PCR, yet TCRdb's version contains in-frame clones alone and is incomplete. The sample consists of 90,000 to 100,000 clones, approximately 95% of them appearing once. Sequencing was performed on CD4+ or CD8+ T cells sorted from blood, taken in a trial of the OX40 agonist ivuxolimab. Receptor source: an adult with an advanced solid tumor such as melanoma, head and neck, liver or kidney cancer. Each CDR3 is given with its conserved first and last residue. D genes are given only for firm matches. The size field is filled for only some rows; it gives once, few, many or a size class.

clone_size,v_call,j_call,d_call,cdr3_nt,cdr3_aa
.,TRBV5-8,TRBJ2-3,TRBD1,TGTGCCAGCAGCTGGGGGACAGGCTCTAGCACAGATACGCAGTATTTT,CASSWGTGSSTDTQYF
.,TRBV2,TRBJ2-1,.,TGTGCCAGCTTGGACCCCCAGAGCAATGAGCAGTTCTTC,CASLDPQSNEQFF
.,TRBV19,TRBJ1-5,.,TGTGCCAGTAGTCCGAGACAGAGACATCAGCCCCAGCATTTT,CASSPRQRHQPQHF
.,TRBV6-5,TRBJ2-7,.,TGTGCCAGCAGTCGCGCACAATACGAGCAGTACTTC,CASSRAQYEQYF
.,TRBV6-5,TRBJ2-7,.,TGTGCCAGCAGTTACGGCGAGACCTACGAGCAGTACTTC,CASSYGETYEQYF
.,TRBV6-6,TRBJ1-1,.,TGTGCCAGCACAAAAGGGGGAGGGACTGAAGCTTTCTTT,CASTKGGGTEAFF
.,TRBV29-1,TRBJ2-1,.,TGCAGCGTTGTTCCGGCGGACACCAATGAGCAGTTCTTC,CSVVPADTNEQFF
.,TRBV5-6,TRBJ1-5,.,TGTGCCAGCAGCTTGGTTTCTAGCAATCAGCCCCAGCATTTT,CASSLVSSNQPQHF
few,TRBV19,TRBJ2-7,.,TGTGCCAGTAGCGTAGGGTCCCCTCGGGAGCAGTACTTC,CASSVGSPREQYF
.,TRBV27,TRBJ1-2,.,TGTGCCAGCAGCCTCGCCGGCTTCTATGGCTACACCTTC,CASSLAGFYGYTF
.,TRBV4-1,TRBJ1-4,.,TGCGCCAGCAGCCAAGAAGGTGAAAAACTGTTTTTT,CASSQEGEKLFF
.,TRBV6-5,TRBJ2-1,.,TGTGCCAGCTCGGACTCGTACAATGAGCAGTTCTTC,CASSDSYNEQFF
.,TRBV5-6,TRBJ2-1,.,TGTGCCAGCAGCCTGTTGCGGAGGGCCGGCGATGAGCAGTTCTTC,CASSLLRRAGDEQFF
.,TRBV10-3,TRBJ2-7,.,TGTGCCATCAGTGACCAGGCCCGCTACGAGCAGTACTTC,CAISDQARYEQYF
.,TRBV5-4,TRBJ1-1,.,TGTGCCAGCAGCTTGTTGGCAGACACTGAAGCTTTCTTT,CASSLLADTEAFF
.,TRBV4-3,TRBJ2-3,TRBD1,TGCGCCAGCAGCCAAGATCGGACAGGGGGAACCCATACGCAGTATTTT,CASSQDRTGGTHTQYF
.,TRBV28,TRBJ2-1,TRBD1,TGTGCCAGCAGTTCCGGACAGGGGACGTACAATGAGCAGTTCTTC,CASSSGQGTYNEQFF
.,TRBV7-3,TRBJ2-5,.,TGTGCCAGCAGCCTCGGTCTGGGACTTCAAGAGACCCAGTACTTC,CASSLGLGLQETQYF
.,TRBV10-3,TRBJ1-1,TRBD1,TGTGCCATCAGCCCAACTACAGGGGATAGAACTGAAGCTTTCTTT,CAISPTTGDRTEAFF
.,TRBV6-6,TRBJ1-1,.,TGTGCCAGCAGTTACTCCCCCAAGTACACTGAAGCTTTCTTT,CASSYSPKYTEAFF
.,TRBV9,TRBJ2-3,.,TGTGCCAGCAGCACAACAGGTACTAGCACAGATACGCAGTATTTT,CASSTTGTSTDTQYF
once,TRBV5-6,TRBJ2-5,TRBD2,TGTGCCAGCAGCTTGGCCGGAGTAGCGGGGTACCAAGAGACCCAGTACTTC,CASSLAGVAGYQETQYF
.,TRBV7-6,TRBJ2-7,TRBD1,TGTGCCAGCAGCCGGGACAGGGATTTCCACGAGCAGTACTTC,CASSRDRDFHEQYF
.,TRBV2,TRBJ1-3,TRBD1,TGTGCCAGCAGTGAAACGACAGGGGGCTTGGGTGGAAACACCATATATTTT,CASSETTGGLGGNTIYF
once,TRBV7-9,TRBJ2-1,.,TGTGCCAGCAGCTTTACTGGAGCTTGGGGCAATGAGCAGTTCTTC,CASSFTGAWGNEQFF
once,TRBV11-1,TRBJ2-7,TRBD2,TGTGCCAGCAGCCCCCGGACTAGCGGGAGTAGGTACGAGCAGTACTTC,CASSPRTSGSRYEQYF
.,TRBV13,TRBJ2-1,.,TGTGCCAGCAGCTCTGGAAATGAGCAGTTCTTC,CASSSGNEQFF
.,TRBV7-9,TRBJ2-2,.,TGTGCCAGCAGCTTATCCGGGACACTTGACACCGGGGAGCTGTTTTTT,CASSLSGTLDTGELFF
once,TRBV5-6,TRBJ2-5,.,TGTGCCAGCAGCTTGCTTGGGGTGGATTACCAAGAGACCCAGTACTTC,CASSLLGVDYQETQYF
.,TRBV14,TRBJ2-7,.,TGTGCCAGCAGCCCCGACAGGTCAAACTCCTACGAGCAGTACTTC,CASSPDRSNSYEQYF
.,TRBV9,TRBJ2-1,TRBD2,TGTGCCAGCAGCGGCAGGGGGAGAGGGGTAGCGGGAGACTACAATGAGCAGTTCTTC,CASSGRGRGVAGDYNEQFF
.,TRBV7-8,TRBJ1-3,.,TGTGCCAGCAGCTTAGGTTGGGGTACGTTTGACATCGGCGGAAACACCATATATTTT,CASSLGWGTFDIGGNTIYF
.,TRBV5-1,TRBJ2-3,TRBD2,TGCGCCAGCAGCAAATTGGAGCGGGGGGTCACAGATACGCAGTATTTT,CASSKLERGVTDTQYF
.,TRBV7-2,TRBJ2-5,TRBD1,TGTGCCAGCAGCATCCAACAGGGGGCTGTTGAGACCCAGTACTTC,CASSIQQGAVETQYF
.,TRBV7-3,TRBJ2-2,.,TGTGCCAGCAGCCCAATTACAGCGAACACCGGGGAGCTGTTTTTT,CASSPITANTGELFF
.,TRBV19,TRBJ2-7,.,TGTGCCAGTAGTATAGGGGCCGAGCAGTACTTC,CASSIGAEQYF
.,TRBV6-5,TRBJ1-1,.,TGTGCCAGCACTTACATCCCGGGAAATGGGGACACTGAAGCTTTCTTT,CASTYIPGNGDTEAFF
.,TRBV28,TRBJ2-7,TRBD2,TGTGCCAGCAGTTTAAGGGCTAGCGGGAGGTACTACGAGCAGTACTTC,CASSLRASGRYYEQYF
.,TRBV4-1,TRBJ1-3,.,TGCGCCAGCAGCCAAGATCGCTCAGGGAACACCATATATTTT,CASSQDRSGNTIYF
once,TRBV6-5,TRBJ1-4,TRBD1,TGTGCCAGCAGTTCCCGGGACCAGACAGGGAATGAAAAACTGTTTTTT,CASSSRDQTGNEKLFF
.,TRBV7-9,TRBJ1-2,.,TGTGCCAGCAGCTTAGCTAGCCCGGACTATGGCTACACCTTC,CASSLASPDYGYTF
.,TRBV19,TRBJ1-4,.,TGTGCCAGTAGTATAGTCCTATCGCCAACTAATGAAAAACTGTTTTTT,CASSIVLSPTNEKLFF
.,TRBV28,TRBJ2-5,TRBD1,TGTGCCAGCAGTCCGATACCGGGACAGTTCCAAGAGACCCAGTACTTC,CASSPIPGQFQETQYF
.,TRBV4-3,TRBJ2-1,TRBD2,TGCGCCAGCAGCCAAGGCCCTAGCGGGAGCGGAGAAGATTCCAATGAGCAGTTCTTC,CASSQGPSGSGEDSNEQFF
.,TRBV7-2,TRBJ2-7,.,TGTGCCAGCAGCTTAGGTAGCGGCTACGAGCAGTACTTC,CASSLGSGYEQYF
.,TRBV5-6,TRBJ1-2,.,TGTGCCAGCGGCGACAGGCGGGTGGCGGTCTATGGCTACACCTTC,CASGDRRVAVYGYTF
.,TRBV4-3,TRBJ2-1,.,TGCGCCAGCAGCCAAGATACACGGGAGACCCTTGAGCAGTTCTTC,CASSQDTRETLEQFF
.,TRBV11-2,TRBJ2-3,TRBD1,TGTGCCAGCAGCTATCAGGGGGCAGATACGCAGTATTTT,CASSYQGADTQYF
.,TRBV7-2,TRBJ2-1,.,TGTGCCAGCAGCTTGGTCAGCGCTAGTAATGAGCAGTTCTTC,CASSLVSASNEQFF
.,TRBV7-2,TRBJ2-1,TRBD1,TGTGCCAGCAGCCCCGGGACAGCCTACAATGAGCAGTTCTTC,CASSPGTAYNEQFF
.,TRBV13,TRBJ1-2,.,TGTGCCAGCAGTTGGACAGAAGTATCAAGCTATGGCTACACCTTC,CASSWTEVSSYGYTF
.,TRBV27,TRBJ2-7,.,TGTGCCAGCAGCTCCAGAACCCACAGGGGACTCACCTACGAGCAGTACTTC,CASSSRTHRGLTYEQYF
.,TRBV19,TRBJ2-7,.,TGTGCCAGTAGTTCCGGGGGTTCCCGCGAGCAGTACTTC,CASSSGGSREQYF
.,TRBV11-3,TRBJ1-4,.,TGTGCCAGCAGCTTAGAGGGGGGGGAAAAACTGTTTTTT,CASSLEGGEKLFF